These 28 T cell receptor beta chains came from one sample sequenced in a study of CD8 T cells in ankylosing spondylitis. Whole-study findings and limits: Roughly 8 highly homologous variants formed a TCR beta motif that appeared characteristic of ankylosing spondylitis blood.

These receptors' antigens are unknown. TCRdb re-called the 5' RACE reads through MiXCR, storing one row per CDR3 protein. Of approximately 440,000 distinct CDR3 sequences listed, more than 15% are singletons. Input material: blood, either unsorted or a sorted T cell fraction (not recorded which). These receptors all come from a male donor with ankylosing spondylitis.

The chain uses TRBV29-1 and TRBJ2-5, with D possibly matching TRBD1 (7 bases). The germline V gene has CDR1 SQVTM and CDR2 ANQGSEA. The CDR3 consists of 17 residues. V lost 0 bases to trimming and J lost 4 bases, with 21 bases between them. CDR3 region: CSVEDQEGTEEGETQYF. The CDR3 nucleotides are TGCAGCGTTGAAGATCAGGAGGGGACAGAAGAGGGAGAGACCCAGTACTTC.

This chain links TRBV5-1 with TRBJ2-7, with 9 nucleotides matching TRBD1. Germline CDR1 is SGHRS and CDR2 is YFSETQ. The CDR3 is 14 amino acids. Trimming cost V 6 bases and J 4 bases; bases outside gene matches: 8. The CDR3 is CASKRLQGAYEQYF. CDR3 in DNA: TGCGCCAGCAAACGATTACAGGGGGCGTACGAGCAGTACTTC.

The J gene is TRBJ2-2, the V gene TRBV7-2; TRBD1 is a possible D gene (5 bases). Trimming pared 7 bases from V and 3 bases from J, leaving 18 bases between. The CDR3 runs to 16 residues. Germline V gives CDR1 SGHTA, CDR2 FQGNSA. This CDR3 is CASTSGQGRDTGELFF. The CDR3 coding sequence is TGTGCCAGCACCTCGGGCCAGGGTCGTGACACCGGGGAGCTGTTTTTT.

The chain uses TRBV5-1 and TRBJ2-5; 12 positions agree with TRBD2. The CDR3 extends over 16 amino acids. Trimming at V came to 4 bases and at J to 8 bases, leaving 12 bases not matched to a gene. CDR1 is SGHRS and CDR2 is YFSETQ in the germline V gene. This CDR3 is CASSPGLWTSGETQYF. The CDR3 coding sequence is TGCGCCAGCAGCCCTGGGCTCTGGACTAGCGGGGAAACCCAGTACTTC.

This clonotype was counted between two and nine times. The rearrangement uses TRBV15 and TRBJ2-5, with D uncertain. Between the trimmed V and J ends, which lost 1 base and 5 bases, there was a span of 5 bases. Looked up from germline, CDR1 is LNHNV and CDR2 is YYDKDF (reference sequence). CDR3 size: 12 residues. In DNA, the CDR3 is TGTGCCACCAGCAGAGCGACGGAGACCCAGTACTTC. Residues: CATSRATETQYF. Variable domain in full (rest from reference TRBV15 and TRBJ2-5): DAMVIQNPRYQVTQFGKPVTLSCSQTLNHNVMYWYQQKSSQAPKLLFHYYDKDFNNEADTPDNFQSRRPNTSFCFLDIRSPGLGDTAMYLCATSRATETQYFGPGTRLLVL.

This clonotype was counted a few times. The chain uses TRBV20-1 and TRBJ1-1; a possible D gene is TRBD1 (5 bases). This CDR3 is 15 amino acids long. Germline loops: CDR1 DFQATT, CDR2 SNEGSKA (reference sequence). Trimming cost V 0 bases and J 4 bases, with 15 bases left between them. CDR3 bases: TGCAGTGCTAGAGATCTGAACAGGCCCTTCACTGAAGCTTTCTTT. The encoded protein is CSARDLNRPFTEAFF.

This clonotype occurred many times. The chain uses TRBV7-8 and TRBJ2-7; 11 bases are a match to TRBD1. This CDR3 contains 12 residues. V shed 3 bases and J 12 bases; nucleotides not matched to a gene: 4. Germline values: CDR1 SGHVS, CDR2 FQNEAQ. The CDR3 bases are TGTGCCAGCAGCTTGGACAGGGGGCGGCGGTACTTC. It yields the protein CASSLDRGRRYF. Variable domain in full (rest from reference TRBV7-8 and TRBJ2-7): GAGVSQSPRYKVAKRGQDVALRCDPISGHVSLFWYQQALGQGPEFLTYFQNEAQLDKSGLPSDRFFAERPEGSVSTLKIQRTQQEDSAVYLCASSLDRGRRYFGPGTRLTVT.

V and J are TRBV12-3 or TRBV12-4 and TRBJ1-1; D uncertain. V was clipped by 3 bases and J by 8 bases, with 13 bases between them. There are 13 residues in the CDR3. The CDR3 nucleotides are TGTGCCAGCAGTTTTCGGCAGTCGAGAGAAGCTTTCTTT. Amino acids: CASSFRQSREAFF.

The chain is built from TRBV4-2 and TRBJ1-2, with TRBD1 identical over 8 bases. V gave up 0 bases and J gave up 8 bases; unmatched junction bases: 11. Germline V gene data show CDR1 as LGHNA and CDR2 as YNFKEQ. The CDR3 consists of 16 residues. DNA of the CDR3: TGTGCCAGCAGCCAAGATTGGGGGACAGGCCCTTGGGGCTACACCTTC. Amino acids: CASSQDWGTGPWGYTF.

V is TRBV11-3 and J is TRBJ2-4; possible D gene TRBD1, 5 bases. The CDR3 has 15 residues. CDR1 and CDR2 from the germline V gene are SGHNT and YENEEA. V was shortened by 0 bases and J by 6 bases, with 12 bases between the two germline ends. CDR3 DNA sequence: TGTGCCAGCAGCTTAGACAGGGAATCGATAAACATTCAGTACTTC. Residues: CASSLDRESINIQYF.

The chain has TRBV6-2 or TRBV6-3 and TRBJ1-6, with D possibly TRBD1 on 6 matching bases. V was shortened by 6 bases and J by 5 bases, with 14 bases between the two germline ends. There are 15 residues in the CDR3. Per the germline V gene, CDR1 is MNHEY and CDR2 is SVGEGT. Here the CDR3 DNA reads TGTGCCAGCAGCCGGAGGGACATCAATAATTCACCCCTCCACTTT. It yields the protein CASSRRDINNSPLHF.

At least ten counts were recorded for this clonotype. The gene calls are TRBV13 and TRBJ2-7; a weak D match, TRBD1 (5 bases). The CDR3 has 15 residues. In germline, CDR1 is PRHDT, CDR2 FYEKMQ (reference sequence). V dropped 3 bases and J dropped 7 bases, with 19 bases sitting between them. Here the CDR3 DNA reads TGTGCCAGCAGCTTGCAGAGTGGGGCTACAAGGGAGCAGTACTTC. This codes for CASSLQSGATREQYF.

This clonotype was seen only a few times. The chain links TRBV6-2 or TRBV6-3 to TRBJ2-7; D unresolved. Germline V gives CDR1 MNHEY, CDR2 SVGEGT. The CDR3 is made up of 13 amino acids. V was pared by 2 bases and J by 3 bases, with 8 bases between. The CDR3 nucleotides are TGTGCCAGCAGTTACGGGCCCCTCTACGAGCAGTACTTC. It is translated as CASSYGPLYEQYF.

To note about this clonotype: Germline and junction disagree at one end, which may indicate a read error. This sequence joins TRBV20-1 and TRBJ2-1, with 9 bases matching TRBD2. Germline V gene sequence: CDR1 DFQATT, CDR2 SNEGSKA (reference sequence). The CDR3 runs to 16 residues. The CDR3, as DNA: TGCTGTGCTAGAGATCTCGGGACTAGCCTTAGCAATGAGCAGTTCTTC. Translated: CCARDLGTSLSNEQFF.

This clonotype was detected a few times. The DNA for the CDR3 is TGTGCCAGCAGTACCTCTCGATTAGCGGGCCATCAAGAGACCCAGTACTTC. As protein: CASSTSRLAGHQETQYF. The chain uses TRBV6-1 and TRBJ2-5; TRBD2 aligns across 7 bases. In germline, CDR1 is MNHNS, CDR2 SASEGT. CDR3 length equals 17 residues. After removal of 5 bases from V and 2 bases from J, the junction contained 14 bases not matched to a gene.

The sample holds many counts of this clonotype. The chain links TRBV28 to TRBJ2-2; 8 bases map to TRBD2. This CDR3 contains 13 residues. Germline assignment: CDR1 MDHEN and CDR2 SYDVKM. In DNA form, the CDR3 reads TGTGCGGGGCGGGAGGTGAACACCGGGGAGCTGTTTTTT. It encodes CAGREVNTGELFF.

J is TRBJ2-7 and V is TRBV2, with D uncertain. From germline, CDR1 is SNHLY and CDR2 FYNNEI. Trimming removed 6 bases at V and 3 bases at J, with 9 bases between. The CDR3 spans 12 residues. The CDR3: CASRPDLYEQYF. Written as DNA, the CDR3 is TGTGCCAGCAGGCCGGACCTCTACGAGCAGTACTTC.

This clonotype is a singleton in its sample. The CDR3 nucleotides read TGTGCCAGCTCCCCTCCCCGGAACACTGAAGCTTTCTTT. This sequence encodes CASSPPRNTEAFF. V gene TRBV18 combines with J gene TRBJ1-1; D uncertain. V lost 6 bases and J lost 1, with 9 bases in between. The CDR3 has 13 amino acids. CDR1 and CDR2 (germline): KGHSH, LQKENI. The whole variable domain, filled in from reference TRBV18 and TRBJ1-1, reads NAGVMQNPRHLVRRRGQEARLRCSPMKGHSHVYWYRQLPEEGLKFMVYLQKENIIDESGMPKERFSAEFPKEGPSILRIQQVVRGDSAAYFCASSPPRNTEAFFGQGTRLTVV.

This clonotype has only a few counts. The gene calls are TRBV21-1 and TRBJ2-5; the D segment call TRBD1 is taken from the table without a DNA check. TRBV21-1 is annotated as a pseudogene. The CDR3 runs 14 residues. The CDR3 protein is CAKSGGLYQETQYF. As DNA, the CDR3 is TGTGCCAAGAGCGGGGGCCTGTACCAAGAGACCCAGTACTTC.

This clonotype has just a few counts. The V and J genes are TRBV7-2 and TRBJ2-1, with unresolved D. There are 13 residues in the CDR3. Germline V gives CDR1 SGHTA, CDR2 FQGNSA. Deletions cut 5 bases from V and 5 bases from J, with 10 bases between. The CDR3 loop reads CASSLQTHNEQFF. In nucleotides, the CDR3 is TGTGCCAGCAGCCTACAGACCCACAATGAGCAGTTCTTC.

This clonotype came up many times. J is TRBJ1-1 and V is TRBV5-1, with 8 nucleotides matching TRBD1. V lost 4 bases and J lost 1; bases outside the gene matches: 3. Germline assignment: CDR1 SGHRS and CDR2 YFSETQ. CDR3 length equals 14 residues. The CDR3 DNA is TGCGCCAGCAGCCCCGACAGGGGGAACACTGAAGCTTTCTTT. Amino acid sequence: CASSPDRGNTEAFF.

This clonotype showed up just a few times. The J gene is TRBJ2-2, the V gene TRBV10-3, with TRBD1 matching over 7 bases. Germline V gene sequence: CDR1 ENHRY, CDR2 SYGVKD. The CDR3 totals 16 residues. The V gene end was trimmed by 3 bases and the J gene end by 0 bases; junction bases not matched to a gene: 4. DNA for the CDR3: TGTGCCATCAGTGACTCAGGGACAGCGAACACCGGGGAGCTGTTTTTT. It encodes CAISDSGTANTGELFF.

The rearrangement joins TRBV5-1 to TRBJ2-3; 11 bases are a match to TRBD1. The CDR3 is made up of 15 amino acids. The V gene's germline CDR1 is SGHRS and CDR2 YFSETQ. The junction had 4 bases not matched to a gene; V was cut back by 4 bases and J by 3 bases. CDR3 loop: CASSGGTGGTDTQYF. The CDR3 DNA is TGCGCCAGCAGCGGCGGGACAGGGGGTACAGATACGCAGTATTTT.

J is TRBJ1-1 and V is TRBV7-9; 10 nucleotides match TRBD1. Germline trimming cut 3 bases from V and 1 base from J; bases unmatched to any gene: 8. In germline, CDR1 is SEHNR, CDR2 FQNEAQ (reference sequence). The CDR3 totals 17 residues. CDR3 nucleotides: TGTGCCAGCAGCTTTTCTTCCGGGGACAGGGGGAACACTGAAGCTTTCTTT. This encodes CASSFSSGDRGNTEAFF.

The J gene is TRBJ2-6, the V gene TRBV4-3; D perhaps matches TRBD2 (5 bases). CDR1 is LGHNA and CDR2 is YSLEER in the germline V gene. Trimming cost V 2 bases and J 0 bases, with 8 bases left between them. This CDR3 region has 16 residues. CDR3: CASSQLSGSGANVLTF. CDR3 DNA: TGCGCCAGCAGCCAACTAAGCGGCTCTGGGGCCAACGTCCTGACTTTC.

The J gene is TRBJ1-5, the V gene TRBV6-1, with 8 bases lining up with TRBD1. V shed 8 bases and J 6 bases; nucleotides not matched to a gene: 6. Germline CDR1 is MNHNS and CDR2 is SASEGT. This CDR3 is 13 amino acids long. The CDR3 nucleotides are TGTGCCAGCGGACAGGGATTCATTCAGCCCCAGCATTTT. Translated: CASGQGFIQPQHF.

This clonotype was counted a few times. The V gene is TRBV9, the J gene TRBJ2-5, with 8 bases identical to TRBD2. Germline trimming cut 4 bases from V and 5 bases from J; bases unmatched to any gene: 10. This CDR3 region has 15 residues. Germline CDR1 and CDR2: SGDLS and YYNGEE. CDR3 sequence reads: CASSISSGEWETQYF. The CDR3, as DNA: TGTGCCAGCAGCATAAGTAGCGGGGAGTGGGAGACCCAGTACTTC. The entire variable domain, with the rest obtained from reference TRBV9 and TRBJ2-5, is as follows: DSGVTQTPKHLITATGQRVTLRCSPRSGDLSVYWYQQSLDQGLQFLIQYYNGEERAKGNILERFSAQQFPDLHSELNLSSLELGDSALYFCASSISSGEWETQYFGPGTRLLVL.

This clonotype was observed many times. This chain joins TRBV30 and TRBJ2-7; D perhaps matches TRBD2 (5 bases). Germline CDR1 GTSNPN, CDR2 SVGIG (reference sequence). V was shortened by 2 bases and J by 4 bases, with 9 bases between the two germline ends. This CDR3 region has 12 residues. DNA of the CDR3: TGTGCCTGGAGTACTAGTGGTTACGAGCAGTACTTC. It translates to CAWSTSGYEQYF.